This T cell receptor (beta chain) was sequenced for a study of OX40 agonist ivuxolimab in advanced cancers. Data came from immunoSEQ multiplex PCR; TCRdb stores just in-frame clones and leaves some out. The data show approximately 75,000 clones, about 92% seen once. This clone has just one count. V gave up 0 bases and J gave up 4 bases; unmatched junction bases: 5. The CDR3 runs to 15 residues. Germline V gene lookup returns CDR1 LGHNA and CDR2 YNFKEQ. The receptor was derived from an adult with an advanced solid tumor such as melanoma, head and neck, liver or kidney cancer. The genes are TRBV4-2 and TRBJ2-5; 7 positions agree with TRBD2. The input for sequencing was CD4+ or CD8+ T cells sorted from blood, taken in a trial of the OX40 agonist ivuxolimab. As DNA, the CDR3 is TGTGCCAGCAGCCAAGATAGGCCGGGGGGAGAGACCCAGTACTTC. Its translation is CASSQDRPGGETQYF.